Described below is a single TCR beta chain sequence and its context. What it binds is not known. This CDR3 region has 14 residues. V lost 5 bases and J 1 base, leaving 11 bases between the germline ends. TCRdb itself ran the 5' RACE reads through MiXCR, one entry per CDR3 protein. The sample shows about 530,000 distinct CDR3 sequences, around 24% of them seen only once. The entry originates in a study of identical twins. General study results and limits: Interpretation of the results relied on cross-sectional statistical analysis and not on following the same donors. Out-of-frame sharing of TCR alpha in monozygotic twins was underestimated by models. Zero-insertion analyses could be partly confounded by invariant MAIT and iNKT cells. Compared with unrelated sharing, twin-shared out-of-frame alpha sequences had more low-probability sequences.

This sample was shared with a second study, whose subject was yellow fever vaccine responses in identical twins.

This chain connects TRBV12-3 or TRBV12-4 to TRBJ2-5; D remains unclear. The TCR was taken from a young woman in good health. The sample was CD4+ T cells sorted from blood. CDR3 nucleotides: TGTGCCAGCAGTACCTCTAGAGCCCAAGAGACCCAGTACTTC. It is translated as CASSTSRAQETQYF.